These 23 T cell receptor beta chains originate from one sample sequenced in a study of response to subunit inactivated influenza vaccine. MiXCR, applied by TCRdb to the RT-PCR reads, yields one record per CDR3 protein. The table lists some 540,000 distinct CDR3 sequences, under 25% of them singletons. The same specimen was also included in a second study, on T cells expressing NK-cell markers. From that second work: For TCR beta, cDNA was produced by 5'RACE template switching with UMIs.

Sequences were derived from CD4+ T cells sorted from PBMCs, sampled roughly 13 days after vaccination. The receptors here all came from a man aged 45-60 years who received an inactivated influenza vaccine.

The rearrangement uses TRBV11-2 and TRBJ2-3, with TRBD2 matching 12 bases. The CDR3 is 17 residues long. The germline V gene encodes CDR1 SGHAT and CDR2 FQNNGV. Losses at the gene ends were 3 bases for V and 5 bases for J; bases not matched to a gene: 9. In DNA, the CDR3 is TGTGCCAGCAGCTTCTCTCCCCTAGCGGGAGGGTTAGATACGCAGTATTTT. Translating it yields CASSFSPLAGGLDTQYF.

This chain links TRBV5-1 with TRBJ1-1; D unresolved. Germline CDR1 is SGHRS and CDR2 is YFSETQ. The CDR3 is 13 residues long. The germline V and J ends were trimmed by 4 bases and 5 bases, with 12 bases remaining between them. The CDR3, as DNA: TGCGCCAGCAGCCAGGAGCCCGTGACTGAAGCTTTCTTT. As protein: CASSQEPVTEAFF.

This clonotype has more than one count but fewer than ten. The chain uses TRBV28 and TRBJ2-7; D is unresolved. Germline assignment: CDR1 MDHEN and CDR2 SYDVKM. The CDR3 has 13 amino acids. Between the trimmed V and J ends, which lost 3 bases and 4 bases, there was a span of 10 bases. The CDR3 DNA sequence: TGTGCCAGCAGTTTGGCGTCCGGGTACGAGCAGTACTTC. Translated, it gives CASSLASGYEQYF.

This clonotype has a count of ten or more. CDR3 residues: CASSLAPGPDTQYF. CDR3 nucleotides: TGTGCCAGCAGCTTAGCGCCAGGGCCAGATACGCAGTATTTT. The chain employs TRBV7-2 and TRBJ2-3; tentative D call: TRBD1 (5 bases). The CDR3 is 14 residues long. V dropped 0 bases and J dropped 4 bases, with 8 bases sitting between them. Germline-derived CDR1 and CDR2 are SGHTA and FQGNSA.

The gene calls are TRBV7-2 and TRBJ2-7; maybe TRBD2 (5 bases). Trimming stripped 1 base from V and 4 bases from J, with 17 bases between. The length of the CDR3 is 16 residues. CDR1 and CDR2 from the germline V gene are SGHTA and FQGNSA. CDR3 loop: CASSLGLATLPYEQYF. The CDR3 DNA is TGTGCCAGCAGCTTAGGTTTAGCGACTCTCCCTTACGAGCAGTACTTC.

The chain combines TRBV7-2 with TRBJ2-3; 9 bases line up with TRBD2. Germline assignment: CDR1 SGHTA and CDR2 FQGNSA. This CDR3 region has 17 residues. V dropped 1 base and J dropped 5; count of bases not matched to a gene: 10. CDR3 in amino acids: CASSLVAGGLAGDTQYF. The DNA for the CDR3 is TGTGCCAGCAGCTTAGTGGCGGGGGGGCTTGCTGGAGATACGCAGTATTTT.

V gene TRBV5-1 combines with J gene TRBJ1-2; D is undetermined. The CDR3 runs 17 residues. Germline V gene data show CDR1 as SGHRS and CDR2 as YFSETQ. V dropped 4 bases and J dropped 3 bases, with 22 bases sitting between them. The DNA for the CDR3 is TGCGCCAGCAGCATCGGGTTTGTGACGCCAGATTACTATGGCTACACCTTC. Protein product: CASSIGFVTPDYYGYTF.

This sequence joins TRBV7-2 and TRBJ2-1, with 7 bases fitting TRBD2. The CDR3 has 13 amino acids. The V gene's germline CDR1 is SGHTA and CDR2 FQGNSA. The V segment lost 3 bases and the J segment 8 bases; nucleotides outside the gene matches: 4. The CDR3 DNA reads as TGTGCCAGCAGCTTCGGACTAGTCCATGAGCAGTTCTTC. This encodes CASSFGLVHEQFF.

This clonotype has a handful of counts. J is TRBJ2-5 and V is TRBV10-3, with a possible D match to TRBD1 (5 bases). Germline V gene lookup returns CDR1 ENHRY and CDR2 SYGVKD. The CDR3 sequence is 15 residues long. V was clipped by 6 bases and J by 2 bases, with 16 bases between them. Written as DNA, the CDR3 is TGTGCCATCAGCGATTCACAGAAGGGGCAAGAGACCCAGTACTTC. As protein: CAISDSQKGQETQYF.

The chain employs TRBV20-1 and TRBJ2-3; 11 bases are a match to TRBD2. Germline V gene data show CDR1 as DFQATT and CDR2 as SNEGSKA (reference sequence). V lost 6 bases to trimming and J lost 4 bases; unmatched junction nucleotides: 3. The CDR3 covers 13 residues. The chain's CDR3 is CSAQLAGADTQYF. CDR3 nucleotide sequence: TGCAGTGCCCAACTAGCGGGAGCAGATACGCAGTATTTT.

This clonotype was observed a handful of times. The chain carries TRBV12-3 or TRBV12-4 and TRBJ1-5, with D tentatively TRBD1 (5 bases). V was clipped by 8 bases and J by 1 base, with 15 bases between them. The CDR3 totals 15 residues. Written as DNA, the CDR3 is TGTGCCAGCCAAATCGGGGCTTCCAGCAATCAGCCCCAGCATTTT. Amino acid sequence: CASQIGASSNQPQHF.

This chain connects TRBV19 to TRBJ1-2; D is possibly TRBD1 (5 bases). The V gene lost 3 bases and the J gene lost 8 bases, with 13 bases spanning the gap. Germline lookup yields CDR1 LNHDA and CDR2 SQIVND (reference sequence). The CDR3 loop spans 13 amino acids. The CDR3 DNA sequence: TGTGCCAGTAGTATCCAGGGTCGAAGCGGCTACACCTTC. It translates to CASSIQGRSGYTF.

The chain combines TRBV20-1 with TRBJ1-1; no clear D. V lost 0 bases and J lost 0, with 14 bases in between. CDR3 size: 16 residues. From germline, CDR1 is DFQATT and CDR2 SNEGSKA (reference sequence). This CDR3 reads CSARDGLKLLNTEAFF. DNA for the CDR3: TGCAGTGCTAGAGATGGGCTAAAACTATTGAACACTGAAGCTTTCTTT.

This clonotype was seen only a few times. In DNA, the CDR3 is TGCAGTGCTAAAAGGACAGGCGTTTGGGAAGCTTTCTTT. It is translated as CSAKRTGVWEAFF. The rearrangement joins TRBV20-1 to TRBJ1-1; 7 bases line up with TRBD1. The germline V gene encodes CDR1 DFQATT and CDR2 SNEGSKA (reference sequence). J was trimmed by 8 bases and V by 4 bases; bases with no gene match: 10. The CDR3 runs to 13 residues.

The rearrangement joins TRBV5-4 to TRBJ2-5; 7 positions match TRBD2. This CDR3 contains 15 residues. Germline assignment: CDR1 SGHNT and CDR2 YYREEE (reference sequence). Trimming took 5 bases from V and 2 from J; bases not matched to a gene: 9. The CDR3 sequence is CASRGGSGDQETQYF. The CDR3 DNA reads as TGTGCCAGCAGGGGAGGGAGCGGGGATCAAGAGACCCAGTACTTC.

V usage is TRBV5-1 and J usage is TRBJ2-5; the D gene is possibly TRBD2 (7 bases). The CDR3 is 15 amino acids. Germline CDR1 SGHRS, CDR2 YFSETQ. The V gene lost 0 bases and the J gene lost 4 bases, with 13 bases spanning the gap. The CDR3 region is CASSLGGGGRETQYF. The DNA for the CDR3 is TGCGCCAGCAGCTTGGGGGGCGGGGGCAGAGAGACCCAGTACTTC.

This chain connects TRBV2 to TRBJ2-5, with a weak D call TRBD1 (6 bases). This CDR3 contains 15 residues. Germline V gene sequence: CDR1 SNHLY, CDR2 FYNNEI. Trimming shortened V by 8 bases and J by 5 bases, and 21 bases separated the two germline ends. The CDR3 sequence is CASGLNRVAVETQYF. For the CDR3, the DNA is TGTGCCAGCGGCTTAAACAGGGTCGCGGTGGAGACCCAGTACTTC.

The chain uses TRBV28 and TRBJ2-5; TRBD1 matches at 7 bases. The CDR3 length is 14 residues. After removal of 4 bases from V and 5 bases from J, the junction contained 7 bases not matched to a gene. In germline, CDR1 is MDHEN, CDR2 SYDVKM. The CDR3 sequence is CASSSVTGMETQYF. The CDR3 nucleotides are TGTGCCAGCAGTTCCGTGACAGGGATGGAGACCCAGTACTTC.

This clonotype appeared a few times. The gene calls are TRBV5-1 and TRBJ1-2; 7 bases are a match to TRBD1. Germline assignment: CDR1 SGHRS and CDR2 YFSETQ. The CDR3 covers 14 residues. V trimming: 4 bases; J trimming: 8 bases; junction bases outside the gene matches: 11. In DNA form, the CDR3 reads TGCGCCAGCAGCCCTGAGGGGGCTCTCGCCGGCTACACCTTC. Encoded protein: CASSPEGALAGYTF.

This rearrangement joins TRBV2 to TRBJ1-2; D is unresolved. V lost 3 bases and J lost 5, with 13 bases in between. Per germline, CDR1 SNHLY and CDR2 FYNNEI. This CDR3 comprises 14 residues. For the CDR3, the DNA is TGTGCCAGCAGTGAGAATAGGCAAGAGTATGGCTACACCTTC. Its translation is CASSENRQEYGYTF. The full variable domain, with the rest looked up from reference TRBV2 and TRBJ1-2, is EPEVTQTPSHQVTQMGQEVILRCVPISNHLYFYWYRQILGQKVEFLVSFYNNEISEKSEIFDDQFSVERPDGSNFTLKIRSTKLEDSAMYFCASSENRQEYGYTFGSGTRLTVV.

This clonotype has a handful of counts. V usage is TRBV15 and J usage is TRBJ1-5, with D unclear. V dropped 3 bases and J dropped 4 bases, with 4 bases sitting between them. Germline V gene sequence: CDR1 LNHNV, CDR2 YYDKDF (reference sequence). The CDR3 runs to 12 residues. The CDR3 is CATSRPNQPQHF. The CDR3 nucleotides read TGTGCCACCAGCAGGCCAAATCAGCCCCAGCATTTT. The full variable domain, its missing parts supplied by reference TRBV15 and TRBJ1-5, is DAMVIQNPRYQVTQFGKPVTLSCSQTLNHNVMYWYQQKSSQAPKLLFHYYDKDFNNEADTPDNFQSRRPNTSFCFLDIRSPGLGDTAMYLCATSRPNQPQHFGDGTRLSIL.

This clonotype has just a few counts. The chain employs TRBV3-1 and TRBJ1-3; D remains ambiguous. The CDR3 is 12 amino acids. Germline CDR1 reads LGHDT; CDR2 reads YNNKEL (reference sequence). Between the trimmed V and J ends, which lost 4 bases and 8 bases, there was a span of 9 bases. This CDR3 reads CASSRGGDTIYF. The DNA for the CDR3 is TGTGCCAGCAGCCGAGGCGGGGACACCATATATTTT.

This clonotype has a handful of counts. The chain uses TRBV12-3 or TRBV12-4 and TRBJ2-3; 7 nucleotides align to TRBD1. The V gene end was trimmed by 5 bases and the J gene end by 1 base; junction bases not matched to a gene: 6. The CDR3 contains 15 residues. The CDR3 is CASSQNRGGTDTQYF. The DNA for the CDR3 is TGTGCCAGCAGTCAAAACAGGGGTGGCACAGATACGCAGTATTTT.